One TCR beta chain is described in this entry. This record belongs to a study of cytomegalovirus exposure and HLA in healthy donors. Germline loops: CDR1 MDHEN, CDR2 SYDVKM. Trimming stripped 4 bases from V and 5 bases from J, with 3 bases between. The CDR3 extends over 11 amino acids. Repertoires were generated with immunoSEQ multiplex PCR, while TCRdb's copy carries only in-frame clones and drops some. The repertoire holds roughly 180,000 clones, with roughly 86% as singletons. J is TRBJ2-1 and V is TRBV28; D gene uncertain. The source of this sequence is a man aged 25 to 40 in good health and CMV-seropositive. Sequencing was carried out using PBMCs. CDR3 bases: TGTGCCAGCAGTTGGGACAATGAGCAGTTCTTC. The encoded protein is CASSWDNEQFF. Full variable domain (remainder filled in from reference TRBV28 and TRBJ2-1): DVKVTQSSRYLVKRTGEKVFLECVQDMDHENMFWYRQDPGLGLRLIYFSYDVKMKEKGDIPEGYSVSREKKERFSLILESASTNQTSMYLCASSWDNEQFFGPGTRLTVL.